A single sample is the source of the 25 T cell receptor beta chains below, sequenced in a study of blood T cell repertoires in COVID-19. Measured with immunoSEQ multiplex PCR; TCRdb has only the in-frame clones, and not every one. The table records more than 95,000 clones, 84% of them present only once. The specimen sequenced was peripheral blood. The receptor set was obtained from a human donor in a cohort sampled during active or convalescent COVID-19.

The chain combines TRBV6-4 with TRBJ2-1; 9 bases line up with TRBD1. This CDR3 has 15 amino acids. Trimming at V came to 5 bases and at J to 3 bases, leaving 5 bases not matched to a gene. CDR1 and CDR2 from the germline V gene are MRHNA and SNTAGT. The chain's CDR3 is CASSPGTGFYNEQFF. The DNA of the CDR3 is TGTGCCAGCAGTCCCGGGACAGGGTTCTACAATGAGCAGTTCTTC.

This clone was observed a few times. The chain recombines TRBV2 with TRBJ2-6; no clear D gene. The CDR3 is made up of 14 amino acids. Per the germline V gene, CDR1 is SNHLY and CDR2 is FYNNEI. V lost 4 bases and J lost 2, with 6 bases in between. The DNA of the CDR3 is TGTGCCAGCAGTGTCAACACTGGGGCCAACGTCCTGACTTTC. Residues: CASSVNTGANVLTF.

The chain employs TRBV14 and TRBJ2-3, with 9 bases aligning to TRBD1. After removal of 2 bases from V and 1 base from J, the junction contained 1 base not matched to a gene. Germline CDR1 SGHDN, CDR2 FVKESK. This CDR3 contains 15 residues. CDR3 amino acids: CASSQWTGGTDTQYF. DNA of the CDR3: TGTGCCAGCAGCCAATGGACAGGGGGCACAGATACGCAGTATTTT.

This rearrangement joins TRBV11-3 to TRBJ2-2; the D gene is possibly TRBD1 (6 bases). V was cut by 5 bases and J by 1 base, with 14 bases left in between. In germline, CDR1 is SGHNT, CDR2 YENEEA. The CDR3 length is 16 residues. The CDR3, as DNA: TGTGCCAGCAGCCCAGGGACATCCCTGAACACCGGGGAGCTGTTTTTT. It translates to CASSPGTSLNTGELFF.

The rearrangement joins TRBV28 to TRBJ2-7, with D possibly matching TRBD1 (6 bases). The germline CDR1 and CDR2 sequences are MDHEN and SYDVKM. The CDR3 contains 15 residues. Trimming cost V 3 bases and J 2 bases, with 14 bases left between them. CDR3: CASSFLPTGPYEQYF. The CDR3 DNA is TGTGCCAGCAGTTTCCTGCCCACAGGGCCCTACGAGCAGTACTTC.

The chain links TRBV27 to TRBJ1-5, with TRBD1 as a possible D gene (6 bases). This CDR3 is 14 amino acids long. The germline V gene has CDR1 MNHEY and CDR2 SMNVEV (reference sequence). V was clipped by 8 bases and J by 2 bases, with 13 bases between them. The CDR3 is CASSGVGGNQPQHF. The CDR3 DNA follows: TGTGCCAGCTCAGGGGTGGGAGGCAATCAGCCCCAGCATTTT.

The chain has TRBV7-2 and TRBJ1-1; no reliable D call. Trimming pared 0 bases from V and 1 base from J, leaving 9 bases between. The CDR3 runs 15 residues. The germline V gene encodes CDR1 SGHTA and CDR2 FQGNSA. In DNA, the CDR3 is TGTGCCAGCAGCTTAGCCCTTCCCTCGAACACTGAAGCTTTCTTT. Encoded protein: CASSLALPSNTEAFF.

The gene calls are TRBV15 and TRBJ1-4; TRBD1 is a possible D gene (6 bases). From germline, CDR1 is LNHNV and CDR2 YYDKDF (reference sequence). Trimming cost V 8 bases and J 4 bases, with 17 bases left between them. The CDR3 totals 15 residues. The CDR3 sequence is CATRTPGQINEKLFF. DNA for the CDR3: TGTGCCACCCGAACCCCCGGACAGATTAATGAAAAACTGTTTTTT.

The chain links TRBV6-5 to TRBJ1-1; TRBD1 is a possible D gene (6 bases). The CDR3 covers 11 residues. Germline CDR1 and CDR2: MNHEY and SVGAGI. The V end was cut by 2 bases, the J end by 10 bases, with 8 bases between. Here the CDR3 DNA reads TGTGCCAGCAGTTACAAGGGGGTAGCTTTCTTT. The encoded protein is CASSYKGVAFF.

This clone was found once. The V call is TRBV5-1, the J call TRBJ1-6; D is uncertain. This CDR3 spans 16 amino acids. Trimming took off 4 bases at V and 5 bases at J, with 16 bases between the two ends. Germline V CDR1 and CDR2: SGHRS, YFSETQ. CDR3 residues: CASSPSGGSNNSPLHF. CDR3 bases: TGCGCCAGCAGCCCCTCCGGAGGTTCCAATAATTCACCCCTCCACTTT.

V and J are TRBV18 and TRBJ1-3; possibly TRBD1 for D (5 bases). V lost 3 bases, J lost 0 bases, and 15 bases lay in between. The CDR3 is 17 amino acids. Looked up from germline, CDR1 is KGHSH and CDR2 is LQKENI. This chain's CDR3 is CASSPIRQSDSGNTIYF. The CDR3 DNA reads TGTGCCAGCTCACCTATCCGACAGTCCGACTCTGGAAACACCATATATTTT.

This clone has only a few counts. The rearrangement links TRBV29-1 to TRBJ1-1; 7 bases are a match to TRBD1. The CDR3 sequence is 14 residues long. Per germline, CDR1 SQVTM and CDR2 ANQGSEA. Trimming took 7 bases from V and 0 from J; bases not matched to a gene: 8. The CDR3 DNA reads TGCAGCGCTAAATACAGGGGAATGAACACTGAAGCTTTCTTT. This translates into CSAKYRGMNTEAFF. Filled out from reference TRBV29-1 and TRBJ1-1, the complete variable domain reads SAVISQKPSRDICQRGTSLTIQCQVDSQVTMMFWYRQQPGQSLTLIATANQGSEATYESGFVIDKFPISRPNLTFSTLTVSNMSPEDSSIYLCSAKYRGMNTEAFFGQGTRLTVV.

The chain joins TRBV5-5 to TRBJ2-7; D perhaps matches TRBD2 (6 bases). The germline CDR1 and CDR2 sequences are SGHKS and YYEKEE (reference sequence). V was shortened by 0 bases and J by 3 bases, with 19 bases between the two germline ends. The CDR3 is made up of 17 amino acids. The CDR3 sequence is CASSLAKGTAGNYEQYF. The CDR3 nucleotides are TGTGCCAGCAGCTTGGCCAAGGGGACTGCAGGAAACTACGAGCAGTACTTC.

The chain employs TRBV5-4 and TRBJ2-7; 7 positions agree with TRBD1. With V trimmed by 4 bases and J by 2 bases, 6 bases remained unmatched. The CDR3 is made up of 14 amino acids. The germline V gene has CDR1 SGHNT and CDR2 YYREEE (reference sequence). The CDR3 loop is CASSSRGIPYEQYF. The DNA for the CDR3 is TGTGCCAGCAGCAGCAGGGGGATCCCCTACGAGCAGTACTTC.

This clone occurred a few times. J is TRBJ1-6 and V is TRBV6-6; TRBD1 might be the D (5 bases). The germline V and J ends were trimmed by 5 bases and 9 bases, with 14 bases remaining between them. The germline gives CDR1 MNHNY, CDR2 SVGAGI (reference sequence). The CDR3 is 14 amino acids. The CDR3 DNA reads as TGTGCCAGCAGTAATCGACAGCTTAGTTCACCCCTCCACTTT. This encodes CASSNRQLSSPLHF.

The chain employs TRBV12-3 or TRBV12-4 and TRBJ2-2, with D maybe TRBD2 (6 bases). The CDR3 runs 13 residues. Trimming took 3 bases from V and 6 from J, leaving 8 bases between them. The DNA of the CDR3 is TGTGCCAGCAGTTTTGGAGGGCCCGGGGAGCTGTTTTTT. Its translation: CASSFGGPGELFF.

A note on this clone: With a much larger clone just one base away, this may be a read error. CDR3 loop: CASNPTRGGPGEQFF. CDR3 bases: TGCGCCAGCAATCCAACTCGCGGGGGGCCGGGGGAGCAGTTCTTC. The V and J genes are TRBV5-1 and TRBJ2-1, with 8 positions matching TRBD2. Trimming removed 6 bases from V and 10 bases from J; junction bases left unmatched: 15. Germline V gene sequence: CDR1 SGHRS, CDR2 YFSETQ. The CDR3 totals 15 residues.

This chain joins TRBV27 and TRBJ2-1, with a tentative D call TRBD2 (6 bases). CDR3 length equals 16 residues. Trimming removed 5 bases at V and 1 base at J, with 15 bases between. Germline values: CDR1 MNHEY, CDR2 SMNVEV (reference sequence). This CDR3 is CASSPLRGWSYNEQFF. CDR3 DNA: TGTGCCAGCAGTCCCCTGCGGGGCTGGTCCTACAATGAGCAGTTCTTC.

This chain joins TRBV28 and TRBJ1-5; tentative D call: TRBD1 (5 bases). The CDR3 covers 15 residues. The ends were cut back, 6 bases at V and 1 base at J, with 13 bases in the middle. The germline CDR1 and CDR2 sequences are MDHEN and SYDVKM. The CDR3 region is CASRWDSESNQPQHF. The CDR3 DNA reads TGTGCCAGCAGATGGGACTCCGAGAGCAATCAGCCCCAGCATTTT.

The CDR3 coding sequence is TGTGCCACCAGTCAGGGGGCAGGGGCCAACGTCCTGACTTTC. Translated, it gives CATSQGAGANVLTF. This chain joins TRBV24-1 and TRBJ2-6; 8 bases agree with TRBD1. Germline-derived CDR1 and CDR2 are KGHDR and SFDVKD. The V and J ends lost 6 bases and 4 bases, in that order; junction bases with no gene match: 1. The CDR3 contains 14 residues.

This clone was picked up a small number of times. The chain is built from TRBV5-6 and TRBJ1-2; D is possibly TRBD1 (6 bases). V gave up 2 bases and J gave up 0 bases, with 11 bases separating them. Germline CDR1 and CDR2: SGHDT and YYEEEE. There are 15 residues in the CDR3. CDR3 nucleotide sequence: TGTGCCAGCAGCTTAGACAGGTGGTCTAACTATGGCTACACCTTC. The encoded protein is CASSLDRWSNYGYTF.

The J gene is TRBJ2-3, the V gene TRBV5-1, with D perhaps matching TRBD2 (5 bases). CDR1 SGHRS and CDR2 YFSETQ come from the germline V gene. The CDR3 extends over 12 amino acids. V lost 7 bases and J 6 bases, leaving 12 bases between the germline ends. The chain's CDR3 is CASGKGVDTQYF. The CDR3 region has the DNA TGCGCCAGCGGTAAGGGAGTGGATACGCAGTATTTT.

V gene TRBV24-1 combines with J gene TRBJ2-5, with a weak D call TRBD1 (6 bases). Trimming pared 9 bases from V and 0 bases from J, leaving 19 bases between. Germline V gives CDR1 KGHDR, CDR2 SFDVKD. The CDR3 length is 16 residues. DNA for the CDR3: TGTGCCACCGGAGCGCTCGGACAGCAGTACCAAGAGACCCAGTACTTC. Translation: CATGALGQQYQETQYF.

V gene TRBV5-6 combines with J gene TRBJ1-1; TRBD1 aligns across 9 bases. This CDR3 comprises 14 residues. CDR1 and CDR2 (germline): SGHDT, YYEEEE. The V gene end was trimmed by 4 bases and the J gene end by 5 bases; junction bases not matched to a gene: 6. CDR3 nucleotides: TGTGCCAGCAGCAGAGGACAGGGGAGGACTGAAGCTTTCTTT. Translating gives CASSRGQGRTEAFF. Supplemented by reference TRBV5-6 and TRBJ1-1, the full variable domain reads DAGVTQSPTHLIKTRGQQVTLRCSPKSGHDTVSWYQQALGQGPQFIFQYYEEEERQRGNFPDRFSGHQFPNYSSELNVNALLLGDSALYLCASSRGQGRTEAFFGQGTRLTVV.

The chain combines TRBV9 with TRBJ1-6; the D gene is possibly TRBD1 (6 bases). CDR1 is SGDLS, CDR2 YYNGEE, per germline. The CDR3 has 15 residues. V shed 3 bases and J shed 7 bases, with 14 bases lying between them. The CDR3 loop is CASSAQQGYNSPLHF. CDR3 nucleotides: TGTGCCAGCAGCGCCCAGCAGGGGTACAATTCACCCCTCCACTTT.